This TCR beta chain originates from a study of early T cells in non-severe SARS-CoV-2 infection. General observations from the study: Anti-spike CD8 responses were favored in VDJdb matching, and private and CD4 specificities were missed.

As regards this clonotype: Its antigen is undetermined.

The CDR3 length is 15 residues. Unmatched junction bases numbered 1, after V lost 0 bases and J lost 4 bases. Germline V gene sequence: CDR1 LGHNA, CDR2 YNFKEQ. MiXCR, run by TCRdb on the 5' RACE reads, gives a single entry per CDR3 protein. The sample includes about 49,000 distinct CDR3 sequences, 10% to 15% of them seen just once. The TCR comes from an adult who was a healthcare worker with PCR-confirmed SARS-CoV-2 infection or an uninfected control (not recorded which). Sequenced: whole blood. The chain is built from TRBV4-2 and TRBJ2-2; TRBD1 matches at 8 bases. The CDR3 nucleotides read TGTGCCAGCAGCCAAGAGGACAGGGTCACCGGGGAGCTGTTTTTT. Translated, it gives CASSQEDRVTGELFF.